The clone carrying this TCR beta chain was found many times. This sample stems from a study of identical twins. Using its own MiXCR run on the 5' RACE reads, TCRdb lists one record per CDR3 protein. The sample holds some 690,000 distinct CDR3 sequences; around 20% are singletons and the top ten take around 4.5%. The sample also formed part of further work on T cells expressing NK-cell markers. That work contributes: Among CD8+ T cells from six donors, dominant NKG2C+ clonotypes accounted for about 1.0-7.0%. In several donors, dominant clonotypes made up about 25-60.1% of CD3+CD56-NKG2C+ cells.

Sequencing was done on a sample of PBMCs. This receptor was identified in a woman under 30 in good health.

The CDR3 nucleotides read TGCAGTGACGATGGACAGGGGGGCGGCTATGGCTACACCTTC. It yields the protein CSDDGQGGGYGYTF. The chain carries TRBV20-1 and TRBJ1-2; 10 bases align to TRBD1. Per germline, CDR1 DFQATT and CDR2 SNEGSKA (reference sequence). V was pared by 7 bases and J by 4 bases, with 9 bases of the junction left unmatched. The CDR3 runs to 14 residues.